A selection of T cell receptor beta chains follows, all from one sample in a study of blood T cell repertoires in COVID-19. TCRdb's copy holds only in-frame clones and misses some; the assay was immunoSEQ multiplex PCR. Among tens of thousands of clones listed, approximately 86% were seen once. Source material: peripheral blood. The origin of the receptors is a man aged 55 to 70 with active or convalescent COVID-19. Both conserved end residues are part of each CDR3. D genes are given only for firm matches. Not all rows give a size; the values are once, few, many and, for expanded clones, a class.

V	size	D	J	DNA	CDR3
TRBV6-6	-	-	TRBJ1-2	TGTGCCAGCACGGGGGTTTATTCGGACTATGGCTACACCTTC	CASTGVYSDYGYTF
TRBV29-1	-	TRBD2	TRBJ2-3	TGCAGCGTACTGGGCGGGGGATGGAGAACCGATACGCAGTATTTT	CSVLGGGWRTDTQYF
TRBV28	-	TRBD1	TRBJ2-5	TGTGCCAGCAGTTTAGAACAGGGGGCTCGTCGAGAGACCCAGTACTTC	CASSLEQGARRETQYF
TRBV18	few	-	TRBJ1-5	TGTGCCAGCTCACCGCAACAGGGAGAGGGTCAGCCCCAGCATTTT	CASSPQQGEGQPQHF
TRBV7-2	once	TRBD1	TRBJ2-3	TGTGCCAGCAGCTCCGGACAGGGCCCAGATACGCAGTATTTT	CASSSGQGPDTQYF
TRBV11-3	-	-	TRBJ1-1	TGTGCCAGCAGCTTCGCGGTGAACACTGAAGCTTTCTTT	CASSFAVNTEAFF
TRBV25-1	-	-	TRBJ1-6	TGTGCCAGCAGACTAGGTTTAGGGAATTCACCCCTCCACTTT	CASRLGLGNSPLHF
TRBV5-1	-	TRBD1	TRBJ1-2	TGCGCCAGCAGCTTGGTGGGGTTTGGAGGCCGACAGGGGGCTAACTATGGCTACACCTTC	CASSLVGFGGRQGANYGYTF
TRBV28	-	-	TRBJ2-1	TGTGCCAGCGAGGACAGCCTTGGGGAGCAGTTCTTC	CASEDSLGEQFF
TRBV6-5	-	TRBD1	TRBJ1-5	TGTGCCAGCAGGACCGACAGGGCGAGCAATCAGCCCCAGCATTTT	CASRTDRASNQPQHF
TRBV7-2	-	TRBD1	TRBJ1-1	TGTGCCAGCAGCTTTCGACAGGGTGAGGCTTTCTTT	CASSFRQGEAFF
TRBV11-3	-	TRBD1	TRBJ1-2	TGTGCCAGCAGCTTTTCAGGGGGAGTCGGCTACACCTTC	CASSFSGGVGYTF
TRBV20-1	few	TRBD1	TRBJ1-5	TGCAGTGCTAGAGACGGGACAGACCAGCATTTT	CSARDGTDQHF
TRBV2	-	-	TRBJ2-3	TGTGCCAGCAGTGAGAGGCTCACAGATACGCAGTATTTT	CASSERLTDTQYF
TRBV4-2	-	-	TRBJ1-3	TGTGCCAGCAGCCAAGAAAGCTACTCTGGAAACACCATATATTTT	CASSQESYSGNTIYF
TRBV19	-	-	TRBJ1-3	TGTGCCAGTAGTACGCAGATCTCTGGAAACACCATATATTTT	CASSTQISGNTIYF
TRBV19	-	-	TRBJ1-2	TGTGCCAGTAGTATAGATCTCGGCAGGGGACCTAACTATGGCTACACCTTC	CASSIDLGRGPNYGYTF
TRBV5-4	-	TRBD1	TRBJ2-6	TGTGCCAGCAGCTTGGTTAGGGGGACAGGGAGCTCTGGGGCCAACGTCCTGACTTTC	CASSLVRGTGSSGANVLTF
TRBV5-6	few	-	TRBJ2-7	TGTGCCAGCAGCTCGGACAGCTACGAGCAGTACTTC	CASSSDSYEQYF
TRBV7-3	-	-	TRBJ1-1	TGTGCCAGCAGCTCACAGGAGAACACTGAAGCTTTCTTT	CASSSQENTEAFF
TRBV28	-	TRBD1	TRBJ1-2	TGTGCCAGCATCCAGGGGGCGGATGGGGGCTACACCTTC	CASIQGADGGYTF
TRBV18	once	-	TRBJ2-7	TGTGCCAGCTCAGCCGGGCCAGTCGGGCTTACAGGGGAGCAGTACTTC	CASSAGPVGLTGEQYF
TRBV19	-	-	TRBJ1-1	TGTGCCAGTAGTCATTTGAGGGATCTGAACACTGAAGCTTTCTTT	CASSHLRDLNTEAFF
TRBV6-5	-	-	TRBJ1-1	TGTGCCAGCAGGGACCCTCTCGGCGGGGCTTTCTTT	CASRDPLGGAFF
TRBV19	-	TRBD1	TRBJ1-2	TGTGCCAGTAGTACCTCCGGGACAGGCTTTGGCTATGGCTACACCTTC	CASSTSGTGFGYGYTF
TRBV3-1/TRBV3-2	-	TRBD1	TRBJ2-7	TGTGCCAGCAGCCAAAATCAGGGGGACAACGAGCAGTACTTC	CASSQNQGDNEQYF
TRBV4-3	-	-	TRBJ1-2	TGCGCCAGCAGCCCCCAGGGTCGGGGACTGAACTATGGCTACACCTTC	CASSPQGRGLNYGYTF
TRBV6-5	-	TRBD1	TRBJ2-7	TGTGCCAGCCTTGCGGGACAGGGGAACTCCTACGAGCAGTACTTC	CASLAGQGNSYEQYF
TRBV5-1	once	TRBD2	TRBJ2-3	TGCGCCAGCAGCGTAGGGACTAGCGGGGCGGGGGATACGCAGTATTTT	CASSVGTSGAGDTQYF
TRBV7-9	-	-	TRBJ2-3	TGTGCCAGCAGCTTAATGGGGAGGACCACAGATACGCAGTATTTT	CASSLMGRTTDTQYF
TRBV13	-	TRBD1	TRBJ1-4	TGTGCCAGCAGGACTTGGACAGGGGGGGATGAAAAACTGTTTTTT	CASRTWTGGDEKLFF
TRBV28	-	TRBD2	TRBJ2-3	TGTGCCAGCAGGGGACTAGCGGGGTTCACAGATACGCAGTATTTT	CASRGLAGFTDTQYF
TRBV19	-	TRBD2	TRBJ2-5	TGTGCCAGTAGTATAGGACGGGGGGCCCAGTACTTC	CASSIGRGAQYF
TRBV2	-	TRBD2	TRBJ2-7	TGTGCCAGCAGAGCGGGAGGCTCCTACGAGCAGTACTTC	CASRAGGSYEQYF
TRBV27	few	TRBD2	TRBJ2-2	TGTGCCAGCAGTCAATCGGGACTAGGGGCCGGGGAGCTGTTTTTT	CASSQSGLGAGELFF
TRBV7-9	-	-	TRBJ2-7	TGTGCCAGCATCTCCTCCTTTACGCGGTCCTACGAGCAGTACTTC	CASISSFTRSYEQYF
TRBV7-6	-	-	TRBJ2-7	TGTGCCAGCAGCTTAGAAGTTAGCGTTGGATCCTACGAGCAGTACTTC	CASSLEVSVGSYEQYF
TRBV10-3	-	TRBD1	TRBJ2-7	TGTGCCATCAGTGAAACCGGGACAGGATTCTACGAGCAGTACTTC	CAISETGTGFYEQYF
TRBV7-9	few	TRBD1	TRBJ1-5	TGTGCCAGCAGCTCGACAGGGACGATAGGCAATCAGCCCCAGCATTTT	CASSSTGTIGNQPQHF
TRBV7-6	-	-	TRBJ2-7	TGTGCCAGCAGCTTTCAGGGCGACAACGAGCAGTACTTC	CASSFQGDNEQYF
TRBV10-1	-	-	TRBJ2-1	TGCGCCAGCAGTGTGCAGGGCAACAATGAGCAGTTCTTC	CASSVQGNNEQFF
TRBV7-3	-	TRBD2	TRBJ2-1	TGTGCCAGCAGTTCCCTAGCGGGGGGTTACAATGAGCAGTTCTTC	CASSSLAGGYNEQFF
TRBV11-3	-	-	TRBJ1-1	TGTGCCAGCAGCTTAAACGGAGCCACTGAAGCTTTCTTT	CASSLNGATEAFF
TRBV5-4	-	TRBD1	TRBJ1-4	TGTGCCAGCAACTTATACGGACAGGGGGGCGAAAAACTGTTTTTT	CASNLYGQGGEKLFF
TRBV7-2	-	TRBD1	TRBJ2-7	TGTGCCAGCAGCTTAGAATTTAGGGTAGGGACAGGGACGTTTGCGCAGTACTTC	CASSLEFRVGTGTFAQYF
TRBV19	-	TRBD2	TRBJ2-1	TGTGCCAGTAGGAAGGGACTAGGCGGCGGAAATGAGCAGTTCTTC	CASRKGLGGGNEQFF
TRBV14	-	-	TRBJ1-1	TGTGCCAGCAGCCGGCAGGGAGGGCACACTGAAGCTTTCTTT	CASSRQGGHTEAFF
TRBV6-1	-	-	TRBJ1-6	TGTGCCAGCAGTGAAGAGCGGGGGGAGAATTCACCCCTCCACTTT	CASSEERGENSPLHF
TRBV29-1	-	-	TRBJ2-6	TGCAGCGTCGGGAACCTCCCTCTTGGCGGCTCTGGGGCCAACGTCCTGACTTTC	CSVGNLPLGGSGANVLTF
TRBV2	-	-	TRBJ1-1	TGTGCCAGCAAACTCAGGTGGGACACTGAAGCTTTCTTT	CASKLRWDTEAFF
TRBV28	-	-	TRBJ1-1	TGTGCCAGCACCGGGGGAGGGGACACTGAAGCTTTCTTT	CASTGGGDTEAFF
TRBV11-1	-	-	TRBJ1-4	TGTGCCAGCAGCCGTTCGACAGGAAATAATGAAAAACTGTTTTTT	CASSRSTGNNEKLFF
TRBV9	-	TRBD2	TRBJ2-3	TGTGCCAGCAGCGTAGCCCCCCAGCGGGGAGACACAGATACGCAGTATTTT	CASSVAPQRGDTDTQYF